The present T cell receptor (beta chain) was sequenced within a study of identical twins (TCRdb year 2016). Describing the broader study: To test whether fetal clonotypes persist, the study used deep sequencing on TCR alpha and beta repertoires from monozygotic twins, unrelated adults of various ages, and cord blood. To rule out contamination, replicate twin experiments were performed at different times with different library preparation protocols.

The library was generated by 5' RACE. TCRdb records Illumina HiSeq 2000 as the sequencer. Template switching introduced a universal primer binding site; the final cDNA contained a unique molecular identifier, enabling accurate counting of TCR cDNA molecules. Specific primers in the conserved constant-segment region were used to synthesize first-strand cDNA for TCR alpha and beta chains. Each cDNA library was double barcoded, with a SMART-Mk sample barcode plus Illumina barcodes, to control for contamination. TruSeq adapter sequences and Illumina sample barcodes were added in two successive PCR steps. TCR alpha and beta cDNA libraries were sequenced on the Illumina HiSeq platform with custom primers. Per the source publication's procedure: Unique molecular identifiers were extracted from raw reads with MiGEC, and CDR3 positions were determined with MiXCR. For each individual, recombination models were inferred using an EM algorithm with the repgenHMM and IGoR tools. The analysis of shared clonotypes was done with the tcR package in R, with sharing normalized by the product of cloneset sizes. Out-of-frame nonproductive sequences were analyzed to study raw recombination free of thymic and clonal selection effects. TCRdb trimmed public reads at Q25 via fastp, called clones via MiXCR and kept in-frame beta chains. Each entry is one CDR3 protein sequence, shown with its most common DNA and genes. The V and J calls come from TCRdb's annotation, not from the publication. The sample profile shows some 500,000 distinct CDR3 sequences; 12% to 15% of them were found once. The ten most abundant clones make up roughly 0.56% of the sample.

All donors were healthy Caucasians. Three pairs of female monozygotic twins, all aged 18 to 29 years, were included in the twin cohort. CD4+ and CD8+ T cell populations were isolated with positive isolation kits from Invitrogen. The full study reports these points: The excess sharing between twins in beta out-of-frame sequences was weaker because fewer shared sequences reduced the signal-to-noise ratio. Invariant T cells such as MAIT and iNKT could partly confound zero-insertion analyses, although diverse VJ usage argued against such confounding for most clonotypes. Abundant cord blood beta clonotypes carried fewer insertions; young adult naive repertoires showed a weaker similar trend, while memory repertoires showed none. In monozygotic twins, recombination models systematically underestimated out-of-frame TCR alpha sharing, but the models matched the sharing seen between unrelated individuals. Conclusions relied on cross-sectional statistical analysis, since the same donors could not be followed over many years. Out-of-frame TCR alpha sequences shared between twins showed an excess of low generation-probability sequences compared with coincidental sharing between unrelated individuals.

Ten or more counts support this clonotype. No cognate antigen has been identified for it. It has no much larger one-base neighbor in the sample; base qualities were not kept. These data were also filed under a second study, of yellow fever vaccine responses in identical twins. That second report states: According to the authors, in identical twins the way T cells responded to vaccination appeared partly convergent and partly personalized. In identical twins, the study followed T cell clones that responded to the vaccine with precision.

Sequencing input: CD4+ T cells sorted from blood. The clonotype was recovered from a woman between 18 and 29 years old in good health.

Read as DNA, the sequence is TGCGCCAGCAGCCACGGGACACCGAACTATGGCTACACCTTC. Its amino acids are CASSHGTPNYGYTF. The V and J genes are TRBV5-1 and TRBJ1-2, with a tentative D gene TRBD1 over 6 matching bases. CDR1 and CDR2, per the germline V gene, are SGHRS and YFSETQ. Reading from cysteine to phenylalanine, the CDR3 counts 14 amino acids. The only DNA kept is the CDR3, 42 bases in frame from the first base. The germline ends are 12 bases apart after V is trimmed by 4 bases and J by 2 bases.